A selection of T cell receptor beta chains follows, all from one sample in a study of post-analysis software for immune sequencing data. TCRdb processed the PCR reads anew with MiXCR; each CDR3 protein has one entry. The sample lists hundreds of thousands of distinct CDR3 sequences; roughly 27% were seen once. The source material was blood. The receptors stem from a girl under 18 with multiple sclerosis. Both conserved end residues are part of each CDR3. The order of the fields is J gene, clone size, D gene, V gene, CDR3 length, CDR3 protein, CDR3 DNA. The D gene is left open where the match is weak. A clone size is listed for some rows: how often the clone was seen (once, few, many), or a class if it is expanded.

TRBJ2-7,many,.,TRBV29-1,11,CSVGYNYEQYF,TGCAGCGTTGGCTATAATTACGAGCAGTACTTC
TRBJ2-7,.,.,TRBV28,12,CASTTLLGASNF,TGTGCCAGCACCACCTTACTGGGGGCATCAAACTTC
TRBJ1-6,few,.,TRBV20-1,15,CSARNPKGSNSPLHF,TGCAGTGCTAGGAACCCAAAAGGGTCTAATTCACCCCTCCACTTT
TRBJ2-5,.,TRBD1,TRBV20-1,15,CSVTTGTSLRGTQYF,TGCAGTGTTACGACAGGGACGAGCCTCCGGGGGACCCAGTACTTC
TRBJ1-4,few,.,TRBV11-2,14,CASRTTGSNEKLFF,TGTGCCAGCAGGACCACAGGCTCTAATGAAAAACTGTTTTTT
TRBJ1-2,.,.,TRBV12-3/TRBV12-4,15,CASSAGQAGNYGYTF,TGTGCCAGCAGTGCGGGCCAGGCCGGGAACTATGGCTACACCTTC
TRBJ2-1,few,.,TRBV6-5,15,CASSYHGLSGNEQFF,TGTGCCAGCAGTTATCACGGGCTGTCGGGCAATGAGCAGTTCTTC
TRBJ2-7,.,TRBD1,TRBV7-2,15,CASSPAGGGVYEQYF,TGTGCCAGCAGCCCCGCAGGGGGTGGGGTTTACGAGCAGTACTTC
TRBJ1-4,.,TRBD1,TRBV7-8,19,CASSSGGTGAISPNEKLFF,TGTGCCAGCAGCTCTGGAGGGACAGGGGCCATCTCACCTAATGAAAAACTGTTTTTT
TRBJ2-1,many,TRBD1,TRBV5-1,17,CASTQGTGGDVYNEQFF,TGCGCCAGCACCCAAGGGACAGGGGGCGATGTATACAATGAGCAGTTCTTC
TRBJ2-3,.,.,TRBV20-1,18,CSASRTEPGLRSTDTQYF,TGCAGTGCTTCACGGACTGAGCCGGGTCTGCGATCCACAGATACGCAGTATTTT
TRBJ2-4,few,.,TRBV6-1,15,CASDFGTGAKNIQYF,TGTGCCAGTGACTTCGGGACTGGGGCCAAAAACATTCAGTACTTC
TRBJ2-3,.,.,TRBV28,14,CASMGRRNTDTLYF,TGTGCCAGCATGGGGAGGCGAAACACAGATACGCTGTATTTT
TRBJ2-5,.,.,TRBV20-1,12,CSAKREKETQYF,TGCAGTGCCAAGCGAGAAAAAGAGACCCAGTACTTC
TRBJ1-2,few,TRBD1,TRBV29-1,14,CSAERQGGRYGYTF,TGCAGCGCCGAGAGACAGGGGGGTCGTTATGGCTACACCTTC
TRBJ1-2,once,.,TRBV3-1,15,CASSQGVSNFYGYTF,TGTGCCAGCAGCCAAGGCGTCAGTAACTTCTATGGCTACACCTTC
TRBJ2-3,.,.,TRBV4-1,16,CASNQVAGGPGDTQYF,TGCGCCAGCAACCAAGTCGCAGGGGGGCCGGGAGATACGCAGTATTTT
TRBJ2-2,.,.,TRBV6-5,16,CASSTSDRRYTGELFF,TGTGCCAGCAGTACATCGGACAGACGTTACACCGGGGAGCTGTTTTTT
TRBJ2-3,.,.,TRBV7-2,14,CASSLIGGADTQYF,TGTGCCAGCAGCTTAATAGGGGGGGCAGATACGCAGTATTTT
TRBJ2-7,few,.,TRBV7-9,12,CASSLVGHEQYF,TGTGCCAGCAGCTTAGTAGGCCACGAGCAGTACTTC
TRBJ1-5,few,.,TRBV9,16,CASSVGSGGGNQPQHF,TGTGCCAGCAGCGTAGGTTCCGGGGGCGGGAATCAGCCCCAGCATTTT
TRBJ2-5,many,.,TRBV4-3,12,CASSQPGETQYF,TGCGCCAGCAGCCAACCGGGAGAGACCCAGTACTTC
TRBJ2-1,.,.,TRBV3-1,15,CASSQDRRIINEQFF,TGTGCCAGCAGCCAAGATCGGCGGATAATCAATGAGCAGTTCTTC
TRBJ2-7,few,.,TRBV5-1,16,CASSLLLGQSSYEQYF,TGCGCCAGCAGTCTCCTACTGGGACAATCTTCCTACGAGCAGTACTTC
TRBJ2-1,.,.,TRBV6-2/TRBV6-3,11,CASRNLSEQFF,TGTGCCAGCAGGAACTTATCTGAGCAGTTCTTC
TRBJ1-2,.,.,TRBV3-1,13,CASSFSSGYGYTF,TGTGCCAGCAGTTTCTCATCCGGGTATGGCTACACCTTC
TRBJ2-1,once,TRBD1,TRBV5-1,15,CASSESTGETETQFF,TGCGCCAGCAGCGAGTCGACAGGGGAGACGGAGACCCAGTTCTTC
TRBJ1-2,.,.,TRBV5-1,14,CASSFTWAGAGYTF,TGCGCCAGCAGCTTTACTTGGGCGGGTGCTGGCTACACCTTC
TRBJ2-1,.,.,TRBV29-1,11,CSSRTGNEQFF,TGCAGCTCTAGGACGGGCAATGAGCAGTTCTTC
TRBJ2-1,.,TRBD2,TRBV7-9,19,CASSLRPLGGRGSYNEQFF,TGTGCCAGCAGCTTACGGCCCCTGGGAGGGAGAGGCTCCTACAATGAGCAGTTCTTC
TRBJ1-5,.,.,TRBV12-3/TRBV12-4,15,CASSLQGEGNQPQHF,TGTGCCAGCAGTTTACAGGGAGAGGGCAATCAGCCCCAGCATTTT
TRBJ2-7,.,.,TRBV7-9,14,CASSLAVAASEQYF,TGTGCCAGCAGCTTAGCCGTAGCCGCTTCCGAGCAGTACTTC
TRBJ2-3,.,.,TRBV5-1,16,CASSLEGVSSTDTQYF,TGCGCCAGCAGCTTGGAAGGCGTCTCTAGCACAGATACGCAGTATTTT
TRBJ2-7,few,.,TRBV12-5,12,CASGLRRIEQYF,TGTGCTAGTGGTTTGAGGAGGATCGAGCAGTACTTC
TRBJ2-1,.,.,TRBV29-1,16,CSVGAGISRSYNEQFF,TGCAGCGTTGGGGCAGGAATAAGCAGATCCTACAATGAGCAGTTCTTC
TRBJ2-4,many,.,TRBV20-1,14,CSARDGRPKNIQYF,TGCAGTGCTAGAGATGGACGGCCCAAAAACATTCAGTACTTC
TRBJ2-3,.,.,TRBV28,15,CASSLLRRRTDTQYF,TGTGCCAGCAGTTTGCTCCGACGGCGCACAGATACGCAGTATTTT
TRBJ2-5,few,TRBD2,TRBV20-1,16,CSARGSSGRDWETQYF,TGCAGTGCTAGAGGGTCTAGCGGGAGGGATTGGGAGACCCAGTACTTC
TRBJ2-7,.,TRBD2,TRBV10-3,16,CAISGVALAGGYEQYF,TGTGCCATCAGTGGAGTCGCCCTAGCGGGAGGTTACGAGCAGTACTTC
TRBJ2-7,few,.,TRBV5-1,13,CASSAKLGGEQYF,TGCGCCAGCAGCGCTAAGCTCGGTGGCGAGCAGTACTTC
TRBJ2-7,.,.,TRBV7-2,13,CASSLAWAYEQYF,TGTGCCAGCAGCTTAGCGTGGGCCTACGAGCAGTACTTC
TRBJ2-1,few,.,TRBV7-9,15,CASSLRQGSHNEQFF,TGTGCCAGCAGCTTACGGCAGGGGTCCCACAATGAGCAGTTCTTC
TRBJ1-2,.,.,TRBV10-3,17,CAIRTYRQAMEGYGYTF,TGTGCCATCAGGACATACAGACAGGCTATGGAAGGCTATGGCTACACCTTC
TRBJ1-1,.,.,TRBV2,12,CASTATNTEAFF,TGTGCCAGCACCGCTACGAACACTGAAGCTTTCTTT
TRBJ1-1,.,.,TRBV5-1,11,CASSNWEKAFF,TGCGCCAGCAGTAATTGGGAGAAAGCTTTCTTT
TRBJ2-1,few,TRBD1,TRBV20-1,14,CSAKDRVAYNEQFF,TGCAGTGCCAAGGACAGGGTGGCCTACAATGAGCAGTTCTTC
TRBJ2-1,.,TRBD2,TRBV6-2/TRBV6-3,14,CASVLAATYNEQFF,TGTGCCAGCGTACTAGCGGCTACCTACAATGAGCAGTTCTTC
TRBJ2-1,.,TRBD1,TRBV5-1,14,CASSSTGGWNEQFF,TGCGCCAGCAGCTCTACAGGGGGGTGGAATGAGCAGTTCTTC